These T cell receptor beta chains were read from a single sample in a study of blood T cell repertoires in COVID-19. Generated by immunoSEQ multiplex PCR, the TCRdb table keeps only in-frame clones and is missing some. The sample lists 150,000 or so clones, 70% to 90% occurring once. The sample consisted of peripheral blood. All receptors derive from a man between 45 and 60 years old with acute or convalescent COVID-19. CDR3s leave out the opening cysteine and the closing phenylalanine or tryptophan. The D gene is left open where the match is weak. Only part of the rows carry a size: once, few, many, or a class if the clone is expanded.

abundance: .; j_gene: TRBJ1-3; d_gene: TRBD1; v_gene: TRBV3-1/TRBV3-2; CDR3aa: ASSYQGGGNTIY
abundance: .; j_gene: TRBJ2-5; d_gene: .; v_gene: TRBV28; CDR3aa: ASSFTSRETQY
abundance: .; j_gene: TRBJ1-2; d_gene: .; v_gene: TRBV18; CDR3aa: ASSPTGYGDGYT
abundance: .; j_gene: TRBJ1-2; d_gene: TRBD1; v_gene: TRBV3-1/TRBV3-2; CDR3aa: ASSQSGQGAGGYT
abundance: .; j_gene: TRBJ1-1; d_gene: .; v_gene: TRBV19; CDR3aa: ASSPGFTEAF
abundance: .; j_gene: TRBJ2-1; d_gene: TRBD1; v_gene: TRBV10-1; CDR3aa: ASSGDRAGEQF
abundance: .; j_gene: TRBJ1-5; d_gene: .; v_gene: TRBV3-1/TRBV3-2; CDR3aa: ASSQDREQPQH
abundance: .; j_gene: TRBJ2-3; d_gene: TRBD1; v_gene: TRBV5-6; CDR3aa: ASSETGTGTDTQY
abundance: once; j_gene: TRBJ1-1; d_gene: .; v_gene: TRBV7-9; CDR3aa: ASSSGQLDTEAF
abundance: .; j_gene: TRBJ1-1; d_gene: TRBD1; v_gene: TRBV28; CDR3aa: ASSLSGTGEDTEAF
abundance: few; j_gene: TRBJ1-2; d_gene: TRBD1; v_gene: TRBV7-3; CDR3aa: ASSSSGGAGYT
abundance: .; j_gene: TRBJ1-1; d_gene: .; v_gene: TRBV28; CDR3aa: ASSWGTLTGNTEAF
abundance: once; j_gene: TRBJ1-5; d_gene: .; v_gene: TRBV7-2; CDR3aa: ASSLYSTQH
abundance: .; j_gene: TRBJ1-2; d_gene: TRBD1; v_gene: TRBV6-5; CDR3aa: ASSRDRNYGYT
abundance: .; j_gene: TRBJ2-1; d_gene: .; v_gene: TRBV2; CDR3aa: ASNYRGGYNEQF
abundance: .; j_gene: TRBJ1-5; d_gene: .; v_gene: TRBV14; CDR3aa: ASSQGTEGNQPQH
abundance: .; j_gene: TRBJ1-2; d_gene: .; v_gene: TRBV4-2; CDR3aa: ASSQEPGLGYT
abundance: few; j_gene: TRBJ2-7; d_gene: TRBD1; v_gene: TRBV4-2; CDR3aa: ASSSLPGQDYEQY
abundance: .; j_gene: TRBJ1-3; d_gene: .; v_gene: TRBV5-6; CDR3aa: ASSLDTRNTIY
abundance: .; j_gene: TRBJ1-4; d_gene: TRBD1; v_gene: TRBV28; CDR3aa: ASSLSDREIEKLF
abundance: .; j_gene: TRBJ1-2; d_gene: .; v_gene: TRBV24-1; CDR3aa: ATSDGSGHIYGYT
abundance: .; j_gene: TRBJ1-2; d_gene: .; v_gene: TRBV19; CDR3aa: ASSIELGGNRKTSSYGYT
abundance: .; j_gene: TRBJ1-1; d_gene: .; v_gene: TRBV5-1; CDR3aa: ASSLNRLNTEAF
abundance: .; j_gene: TRBJ1-1; d_gene: .; v_gene: TRBV21-1; CDR3aa: ASSTTGRGKRGTEAF
abundance: few; j_gene: TRBJ2-5; d_gene: .; v_gene: TRBV6-5; CDR3aa: ASSYTRGAQETQY
abundance: .; j_gene: TRBJ1-1; d_gene: .; v_gene: TRBV5-1; CDR3aa: ASSLWTEGNTEAF
abundance: .; j_gene: TRBJ1-4; d_gene: .; v_gene: TRBV19; CDR3aa: ASSMLSPLATNEKLF
abundance: .; j_gene: TRBJ2-3; d_gene: .; v_gene: TRBV11-2; CDR3aa: ASSSPVGLSTDTQY
abundance: .; j_gene: TRBJ1-2; d_gene: TRBD1; v_gene: TRBV5-4; CDR3aa: ASTAPGQSFDGYT
abundance: .; j_gene: TRBJ2-7; d_gene: .; v_gene: TRBV7-9; CDR3aa: ASSLAGSGTFQY
abundance: .; j_gene: TRBJ2-7; d_gene: .; v_gene: TRBV6-4; CDR3aa: ASSPDRGYEQY
abundance: .; j_gene: TRBJ2-7; d_gene: TRBD1; v_gene: TRBV5-1; CDR3aa: ASSSDPGTAEGY
abundance: .; j_gene: TRBJ1-3; d_gene: TRBD1; v_gene: TRBV7-2; CDR3aa: ASSFAGTGPGNTIY
abundance: .; j_gene: TRBJ2-5; d_gene: .; v_gene: TRBV5-8; CDR3aa: ASSLVPGYQETQY
abundance: .; j_gene: TRBJ1-4; d_gene: .; v_gene: TRBV6-2/TRBV6-3; CDR3aa: ASSYSLGPSEEKLF
abundance: .; j_gene: TRBJ2-1; d_gene: TRBD2; v_gene: TRBV5-1; CDR3aa: ASSLEGLAGHWGSYNEQF
abundance: .; j_gene: TRBJ2-2; d_gene: TRBD1; v_gene: TRBV6-6; CDR3aa: ASSSTGDRTGELF
abundance: .; j_gene: TRBJ2-1; d_gene: TRBD2; v_gene: TRBV13; CDR3aa: ASSLTSGGGNEQF
abundance: .; j_gene: TRBJ1-2; d_gene: .; v_gene: TRBV27; CDR3aa: ASSLFAARQGGYYGYT
abundance: .; j_gene: TRBJ1-4; d_gene: .; v_gene: TRBV2; CDR3aa: ASTEGQREKLF
abundance: .; j_gene: TRBJ1-5; d_gene: .; v_gene: TRBV27; CDR3aa: ASSPRGEMKDQPQH
abundance: .; j_gene: TRBJ1-6; d_gene: TRBD1; v_gene: TRBV7-9; CDR3aa: ASSPGTGFNSPLH
abundance: .; j_gene: TRBJ2-3; d_gene: .; v_gene: TRBV29-1; CDR3aa: SAQQGNTDTQY
abundance: few; j_gene: TRBJ1-1; d_gene: .; v_gene: TRBV15; CDR3aa: ATSRGVAEPEAF
abundance: .; j_gene: TRBJ2-1; d_gene: .; v_gene: TRBV28; CDR3aa: ASSFTHEQF
abundance: .; j_gene: TRBJ1-1; d_gene: .; v_gene: TRBV3-1/TRBV3-2; CDR3aa: ASAFRFTEAF
abundance: few; j_gene: TRBJ2-1; d_gene: .; v_gene: TRBV7-2; CDR3aa: ASSLLWSVTYNEQF
abundance: few; j_gene: TRBJ2-5; d_gene: TRBD2; v_gene: TRBV6-5; CDR3aa: ASRWASGVETQY
abundance: large; j_gene: TRBJ1-6; d_gene: .; v_gene: TRBV19; CDR3aa: ASPNGVLPLH
abundance: .; j_gene: TRBJ2-2; d_gene: TRBD1; v_gene: TRBV6-5; CDR3aa: ASRTGHIGELF
abundance: .; j_gene: TRBJ2-1; d_gene: .; v_gene: TRBV18; CDR3aa: ASWAGGSAWNEQF
abundance: .; j_gene: TRBJ2-3; d_gene: TRBD2; v_gene: TRBV3-1/TRBV3-2; CDR3aa: ASTRTSGRGDTQY
abundance: .; j_gene: TRBJ1-2; d_gene: TRBD1; v_gene: TRBV15; CDR3aa: ATSTDRNYGYT
abundance: .; j_gene: TRBJ1-1; d_gene: TRBD1; v_gene: TRBV4-1; CDR3aa: ASSRSGQQDTEAF
abundance: few; j_gene: TRBJ2-7; d_gene: .; v_gene: TRBV4-1; CDR3aa: ASSQVLLMREQY
abundance: .; j_gene: TRBJ1-3; d_gene: .; v_gene: TRBV5-1; CDR3aa: ASSLTGGNTIY
abundance: .; j_gene: TRBJ2-7; d_gene: TRBD1; v_gene: TRBV5-1; CDR3aa: ASSLPPSGGQY
abundance: .; j_gene: TRBJ1-4; d_gene: TRBD1; v_gene: TRBV28; CDR3aa: AGGLNEKLF
abundance: .; j_gene: TRBJ1-6; d_gene: TRBD1; v_gene: TRBV7-9; CDR3aa: ASSLVGQGGSPLH
abundance: .; j_gene: TRBJ2-5; d_gene: .; v_gene: TRBV3-1/TRBV3-2; CDR3aa: ASSPGVAQITQY